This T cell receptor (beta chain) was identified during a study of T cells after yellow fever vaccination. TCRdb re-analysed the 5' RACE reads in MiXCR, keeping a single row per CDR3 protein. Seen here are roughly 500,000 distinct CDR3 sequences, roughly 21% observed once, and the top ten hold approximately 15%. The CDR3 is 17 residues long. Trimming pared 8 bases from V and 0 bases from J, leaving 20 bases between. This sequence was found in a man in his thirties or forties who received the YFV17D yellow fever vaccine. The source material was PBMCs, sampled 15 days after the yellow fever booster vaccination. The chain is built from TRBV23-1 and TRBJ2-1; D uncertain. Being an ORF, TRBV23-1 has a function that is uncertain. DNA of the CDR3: TGCGCCAGCGCCCCGGCGTTTGTTAGACTCTCCTACAATGAGCAGTTCTTC. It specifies CASAPAFVRLSYNEQFF.